This T cell receptor (beta chain) was identified in a study of molecular identifiers for immune sequencing clone quantification. Study information: Replicates involved a five-way split of RNA from around 20,000 or 100,000 naive CD8 cells, with sequencing of four.

Germline CDR1 SEHNR, CDR2 FQNEAQ (reference sequence). The CDR3 consists of 13 residues. Trimming stripped 1 base from V and 9 bases from J, with 13 bases between. TCRdb re-analysed the PCR reads in MiXCR, keeping a single row per CDR3 protein. The data show about half a million distinct CDR3 sequences, roughly 24% seen once. From around 18,000 to 910,000 sorted cells, naive CD8 libraries were generated with 10%, 30% or 50% RNA. The table lists this clonotype with a few counts. V is TRBV7-9 and J is TRBJ2-7, with a tentative D call TRBD1 (5 bases). The sequence was obtained from a human donor in good health. Some libraries in this study had Jurkat cell RNA spiked in. Material for sequencing was naive CD8+ T cells from blood, with Jurkat cell RNA spiked in. Indicated subset: FACS-sorted CD8+CD4-CCR7+CD45RA+ naive T cells. The CDR3 loop reads CASSLVGLQGQYF. The CDR3 DNA sequence: TGTGCCAGCAGCTTAGTAGGGCTCCAGGGGCAGTACTTC.